A selection of T cell receptor beta chains follows, all from one sample in a study of shared T cell receptors in the human thymus. Using immunoSEQ multiplex PCR, the repertoire was profiled, and TCRdb retains in-frame clones only, with some absent. There are over 650,000 clones in the sample; around 87% occur only once, and 0.0094% lies in the top ten. These data also formed part of another study, on human thymus T cells.

The sample comprised thymocytes. These TCRs come from a boy under two years old with a congenital heart defect. Both conserved end residues are part of each CDR3. Each record gives: J gene, V gene, clone size, D gene, CDR3 length, CDR3 protein, CDR3 DNA. A D gene is named only where the DNA matches it firmly. Expanded clones get a size class; other rows say once, few or many, or leave the size out.

j_gene: TRBJ1-5; v_gene: TRBV7-6; abundance: .; d_gene: .; len: 19; CDR3aa: CASSLGNPGGGYSNQPQHF; CDR3nt: TGTGCCAGCAGCTTAGGGAACCCGGGTGGTGGTTATAGCAATCAGCCCCAGCATTTT
j_gene: TRBJ1-4; v_gene: TRBV28; abundance: .; d_gene: .; len: 15; CDR3aa: CASRKYREGSEKLFF; CDR3nt: TGTGCCAGCAGAAAATACAGGGAGGGGAGTGAAAAACTGTTTTTT
j_gene: TRBJ2-7; v_gene: TRBV4-2; abundance: .; d_gene: TRBD2; len: 16; CDR3aa: CASSQDWPSGGYEQYF; CDR3nt: TGTGCCAGCAGCCAAGATTGGCCTAGCGGGGGGTACGAGCAGTACTTC
j_gene: TRBJ1-1; v_gene: TRBV14; abundance: .; d_gene: TRBD1; len: 14; CDR3aa: CASSLYRGATEAFF; CDR3nt: TGTGCCAGCAGCCTGTACAGGGGGGCCACTGAAGCTTTCTTT
j_gene: TRBJ1-2; v_gene: TRBV7-8; abundance: .; d_gene: .; len: 12; CDR3aa: CASSQINYGYTF; CDR3nt: TGTGCCAGCAGCCAGATCAACTATGGCTACACCTTC
j_gene: TRBJ1-6; v_gene: TRBV19; abundance: .; d_gene: .; len: 18; CDR3aa: CASSTRAGKSSYNSPLHF; CDR3nt: TGTGCCAGTAGTACCCGGGCGGGGAAGAGCTCCTATAATTCACCCCTCCACTTT
j_gene: TRBJ1-5; v_gene: TRBV28; abundance: .; d_gene: .; len: 18; CDR3aa: CASSLLGEWGRAALPQHF; CDR3nt: TGTGCCAGCAGTTTGTTAGGAGAATGGGGGCGGGCGGCGTTGCCCCAGCATTTT
j_gene: TRBJ1-3; v_gene: TRBV5-1; abundance: once; d_gene: .; len: 13; CDR3aa: CASRGRGANTIYF; CDR3nt: TGCGCCAGCAGGGGCAGGGGAGCAAACACCATATATTTT
j_gene: TRBJ1-1; v_gene: TRBV5-8; abundance: .; d_gene: .; len: 15; CDR3aa: CASSLAGLGNTEAFF; CDR3nt: TGTGCCAGCAGCTTGGCAGGGTTAGGAAACACTGAAGCTTTCTTT
j_gene: TRBJ1-5; v_gene: TRBV4-2; abundance: .; d_gene: .; len: 18; CDR3aa: CASSQDGFRRYSNQPQHF; CDR3nt: TGTGCCAGCAGCCAAGATGGTTTCCGCAGATATAGCAATCAGCCCCAGCATTTT
j_gene: TRBJ2-3; v_gene: TRBV6-5; abundance: .; d_gene: TRBD2; len: 14; CDR3aa: CASSYVSGVGTQYF; CDR3nt: TGTGCCAGCAGTTACGTTAGCGGGGTGGGTACGCAGTATTTT
j_gene: TRBJ1-4; v_gene: TRBV13; abundance: .; d_gene: .; len: 15; CDR3aa: CASSARQAFNEKLFF; CDR3nt: TGTGCCAGCAGCGCCCGACAGGCCTTTAATGAAAAACTGTTTTTT
j_gene: TRBJ2-7; v_gene: TRBV28; abundance: .; d_gene: TRBD1; len: 14; CDR3aa: CASSGDRRNGEQYF; CDR3nt: TGTGCCAGCAGTGGGGACAGGAGAAACGGCGAGCAGTACTTC
j_gene: TRBJ2-3; v_gene: TRBV11-2; abundance: .; d_gene: .; len: 14; CDR3aa: CASSPPSSRDTQYF; CDR3nt: TGTGCCAGCAGCCCTCCTTCTAGCCGAGATACGCAGTATTTT
j_gene: TRBJ1-5; v_gene: TRBV15; abundance: .; d_gene: TRBD1; len: 16; CDR3aa: CATSRDSGQTKQPQHF; CDR3nt: TGTGCCACCAGCAGAGACTCGGGACAGACCAAACAGCCCCAGCATTTT
j_gene: TRBJ1-1; v_gene: TRBV5-6; abundance: .; d_gene: TRBD1; len: 18; CDR3aa: CASSFAGQEVEGRTEAFF; CDR3nt: TGTGCCAGCAGCTTTGCGGGACAGGAGGTAGAAGGGAGGACTGAAGCTTTCTTT
j_gene: TRBJ1-4; v_gene: TRBV27; abundance: .; d_gene: .; len: 13; CDR3aa: CASSSPGHEKLFF; CDR3nt: TGTGCCAGCAGTTCCCCGGGACATGAGAAACTGTTTTTT
j_gene: TRBJ1-3; v_gene: TRBV28; abundance: .; d_gene: .; len: 15; CDR3aa: CASSLSAGPGNTIYF; CDR3nt: TGTGCCAGCAGTTTATCCGCGGGGCCTGGAAACACCATATATTTT
j_gene: TRBJ2-2; v_gene: TRBV2; abundance: .; d_gene: .; len: 13; CDR3aa: CATWTANTGELFF; CDR3nt: TGTGCCACTTGGACAGCGAACACCGGGGAGCTGTTTTTT
j_gene: TRBJ2-7; v_gene: TRBV30; abundance: once; d_gene: .; len: 14; CDR3aa: CAWSVRRRPGEQYF; CDR3nt: TGTGCCTGGAGTGTACGCCGCCGGCCGGGCGAGCAGTACTTC
j_gene: TRBJ2-7; v_gene: TRBV6-1; abundance: .; d_gene: .; len: 17; CDR3aa: CASSEERKEMSSYEQYF; CDR3nt: TGTGCCAGCAGTGAAGAGAGGAAGGAGATGAGCTCCTACGAGCAGTACTTC
j_gene: TRBJ2-7; v_gene: TRBV9; abundance: .; d_gene: .; len: 15; CDR3aa: CASSVSGTGIYEQYF; CDR3nt: TGTGCCAGCAGCGTCTCCGGGACTGGGATTTACGAGCAGTACTTC
j_gene: TRBJ2-2; v_gene: TRBV6-5; abundance: once; d_gene: TRBD2; len: 13; CDR3aa: CASWAGGTGELFF; CDR3nt: TGTGCCAGCTGGGCGGGAGGAACCGGGGAGCTGTTTTTT
j_gene: TRBJ2-2; v_gene: TRBV25-1; abundance: .; d_gene: .; len: 15; CDR3aa: CASSELGPPSEELFF; CDR3nt: TGTGCCAGCAGTGAATTGGGCCCCCCTTCCGAGGAGCTGTTTTTT
j_gene: TRBJ2-3; v_gene: TRBV4-1; abundance: few; d_gene: .; len: 16; CDR3aa: CASSHDQGLGPDTQYF; CDR3nt: TGCGCCAGCAGCCACGACCAAGGTCTGGGGCCAGATACGCAGTATTTT